What follows are 30 T cell receptor beta chains derived from one specimen sequenced in a study of blood T cells in healthy people across ages (dated by TCRdb to the mid-2010s). The library was made by 5' RACE. Sequenced using an Illumina HiSeq 2500. A second about 7 to 11 cycle PCR used a sample-barcoded 5' primer and a J-beta primer mix. The public reads were reanalyzed by TCRdb: fastp trimming at Q25, MiXCR alignment, in-frame beta chains only. Each entry merges the rows of one CDR3 protein and shows their most common DNA and genes. Within this sample are roughly 680,000 distinct CDR3 sequences, with approximately 49% of them counted one time only. The ten largest clonotypes hold under 35% of the sample. Input material: blood. The receptors originated from a woman aged 60-75 years in good health.

V and J are TRBV21-1 and TRBJ1-1; TRBD1 is taken as the D call from the table, unchecked against the DNA. TRBV21-1 corresponds to a pseudogene. The CDR3 is made up of 15 amino acids. The CDR3: CASSKSWTGNTEAFF. The CDR3 DNA sequence: TGTGCCAGCAGCAAAAGTTGGACGGGAAACACTGAAGCTTTCTTT.

This clonotype showed up many times. V and J are TRBV20-1 and TRBJ2-5; 12 nucleotides align to TRBD2. With V trimmed by 0 bases and J by 3 bases, 5 bases remained unmatched. In germline, CDR1 is DFQATT, CDR2 SNEGSKA (reference sequence). This CDR3 has 16 residues. CDR3 sequence: CSARDPLAGGKETQYF. CDR3 nucleotide sequence: TGCAGTGCTAGAGACCCTCTAGCGGGAGGGAAAGAGACCCAGTACTTC.

The chain recombines TRBV12-3 or TRBV12-4 with TRBJ2-4; TRBD2 might be the D (5 bases). The DNA end is more similar to TRBJ2-5, so the J call may be wrong. The CDR3 loop spans 12 amino acids. CDR3 sequence reads: CASRFRGETQYF. The CDR3, as DNA: TGTGCCAGCAGGTTCCGGGGAGAGACCCAGTACTTC.

V gene TRBV4-3 combines with J gene TRBJ2-4, with TRBD2 matching over 10 bases. The trim removed 1 base at V and 13 bases at J, leaving 10 bases unmatched. The CDR3 is made up of 15 amino acids. From germline, CDR1 is LGHNA and CDR2 YSLEER. CDR3 bases: TGCGCCAGCAGCCAAGGGCCGGGACTAGCGAATTGGCAGTACTTC. Translating gives CASSQGPGLANWQYF.

This clonotype was detected a few times. The chain carries TRBV7-2 and TRBJ2-7, with D perhaps TRBD1 (6 bases). Germline loops: CDR1 SGHTA, CDR2 FQGNSA. V lost 1 base, J lost 3 bases, and 13 bases lay in between. The CDR3 has 15 amino acids. The CDR3 reads CASSLGIGQSYEQYF. The CDR3 DNA sequence: TGTGCCAGCAGCTTAGGTATCGGACAGAGCTACGAGCAGTACTTC.

The V gene is TRBV20-1, the J gene TRBJ1-2; TRBD1 agrees at 9 bases. CDR1 is DFQATT, CDR2 SNEGSKA, per germline (reference sequence). CDR3 size: 12 residues. The V and J ends lost 6 bases and 7 bases, in that order; junction bases with no gene match: 6. CDR3 protein: CSAAGDRVGYTF. The CDR3 DNA sequence: TGCAGTGCCGCCGGGGACAGGGTTGGCTACACCTTC.

The chain is built from TRBV6-2 or TRBV6-3 and TRBJ2-7; a weak D match, TRBD1 (6 bases). CDR3 length: 14 residues. Trimming took off 6 bases at V and 0 bases at J, with 12 bases between the two ends. CDR1 is MNHEY and CDR2 is SVGEGT in the germline V gene. DNA of the CDR3: TGTGCCAGCAGCGAACAGGGTTACTCCTACGAGCAGTACTTC. It encodes CASSEQGYSYEQYF.

This rearrangement joins TRBV5-1 to TRBJ2-5; TRBD2 matches at 7 bases. The length of the CDR3 is 15 residues. The ends lost 2 bases at V and 5 bases at J; junction bases unmatched: 9. Per germline, CDR1 SGHRS and CDR2 YFSETQ. In DNA form, the CDR3 reads TGCGCCAGCAGCTTCGGGGGGAGGGCCGATGAGACCCAGTACTTC. It specifies CASSFGGRADETQYF.

As for this clonotype: Since a much larger clone is just one base distant, this may be a read error. The chain joins TRBV6-5 to TRBJ1-1, with 7 bases identical to TRBD1. CDR1 and CDR2 (germline): MNHEY, SVGAGI. Trimming removed 5 bases from V and 3 bases from J; junction bases left unmatched: 3. CDR3 length: 13 residues. CDR3 bases: TGTGCCAGCAGTGAGACAGGGTACACTGAAGCTTTCTTT. Protein product: CASSETGYTEAFF.

This clonotype came up a few times. CDR3 loop: CASSQETVPLYEQYF. CDR3 bases: TGTGCCAGCAGCCAAGAAACCGTACCGCTCTACGAGCAGTACTTC. The V call is TRBV3-1, the J call TRBJ2-7; D gene unclear. The CDR3 is 15 amino acids. V was pared by 0 bases and J by 3 bases, with 12 bases between. CDR1 and CDR2 from the germline V gene are LGHDT and YNNKEL (reference sequence).

V is TRBV29-1 and J is TRBJ1-4; D gene uncertain. The CDR3 contains 10 residues. V was trimmed by 2 bases and J by 8 bases, leaving 3 bases between them. Per germline, CDR1 SQVTM and CDR2 ANQGSEA. In nucleotides, the CDR3 is TGCAGCGTTGAACGGGAAAAACTGTTTTTT. Protein product: CSVEREKLFF.

CDR3 in amino acids: CASSRAGPVEQYF. For the CDR3, the DNA is TGTGCCAGCAGCCGAGCGGGGCCCGTCGAGCAGTACTTC. The rearrangement uses TRBV7-9 and TRBJ2-7, with TRBD2 matching over 7 bases. CDR3 length: 13 residues. The germline gives CDR1 SEHNR, CDR2 FQNEAQ (reference sequence). The trim removed 5 bases at V and 6 bases at J, leaving 7 bases unmatched.

This rearrangement joins TRBV21-1 to TRBJ2-6; the listed D gene, TRBD1, was not tested against the DNA. TRBV21-1 is listed as a pseudogene. The CDR3 totals 18 residues. CDR3 amino acids: CASSKLTGENSGANVLTF. The CDR3 DNA is TGTGCCAGCAGCAAATTGACAGGGGAAAACTCTGGGGCCAACGTCCTGACTTTC.

This clonotype showed up just a few times. This chain links TRBV20-1 with TRBJ2-7, with D hard to call. Trimming removed 3 bases at V and 2 bases at J, with 17 bases between. Germline V gene data show CDR1 as DFQATT and CDR2 as SNEGSKA (reference sequence). This CDR3 has 15 residues. Here the CDR3 reads CSARRETVRTYEQYF. The CDR3 nucleotides are TGCAGTGCTAGGAGAGAGACTGTTAGAACCTACGAGCAGTACTTC.

This sequence joins TRBV6-2 or TRBV6-3 and TRBJ2-7; the match to TRBD2 covers 11 bases. Germline CDR1 and CDR2: MNHEY and SVGEGT. V was pared by 5 bases and J by 2 bases, with 8 bases of the junction left unmatched. This CDR3 comprises 16 residues. CDR3 DNA: TGTGCCAGCAGTGACCCGACTAGCGGGGAAACCTACGAGCAGTACTTC. Amino acids: CASSDPTSGETYEQYF.

This clonotype was observed a handful of times. This chain joins TRBV12-3 or TRBV12-4 and TRBJ2-1; TRBD2 aligns across 10 bases. CDR3 length: 16 amino acids. V shed 1 base, J shed 8 bases, and the junction held 8 bases outside the gene matches. The CDR3 region is CASSLDLAGGADEQFF. The CDR3 nucleotides are TGTGCCAGCAGTTTAGACTTAGCGGGAGGAGCGGATGAGCAGTTCTTC.

This clonotype was detected only a few times. The chain couples TRBV4-3 to TRBJ2-5; D possibly uses TRBD1 or TRBD2 (6 bases each). CDR3 length: 17 amino acids. Germline values: CDR1 LGHNA, CDR2 YSLEER. The ends were cut back, 1 base at V and 5 bases at J, with 20 bases in the middle. CDR3 DNA: TGCGCCAGCAGCCAAGCCCCCGGGGGCTACGATCAGGAGACCCAGTACTTC. As protein: CASSQAPGGYDQETQYF.

This clonotype turned up a few times. The CDR3 DNA is TGCGCCAGCAGCCAGGAGACTAGCCCTGGGGTAGATACGCAGTATTTT. Its translation: CASSQETSPGVDTQYF. The chain combines TRBV4-3 with TRBJ2-3, with TRBD2 matching over 7 bases. Trimming cost V 3 bases and J 5 bases; bases outside gene matches: 11. The V gene's germline CDR1 is LGHNA and CDR2 YSLEER. This CDR3 has 16 residues.

This clonotype was counted many times. This rearrangement joins TRBV7-2 to TRBJ1-2, with 9 bases lining up with TRBD1. The trim removed 1 base at V and 4 bases at J, leaving 4 bases unmatched. Germline V CDR1 and CDR2: SGHTA, FQGNSA. CDR3 size: 15 residues. The CDR3 coding sequence is TGTGCCAGCAGCTTAGGGACAGGGGCGAGCTATGGCTACACCTTC. Encoded protein: CASSLGTGASYGYTF. The variable domain in full, completed from reference TRBV7-2 and TRBJ1-2, reads GAGVSQSPSNKVTEKGKDVELRCDPISGHTALYWYRQSLGQGLEFLIYFQGNSAPDKSGLPSDRFSAERTGGSVSTLTIQRTQQEDSAVYLCASSLGTGASYGYTFGSGTRLTVV.

The V and J genes are TRBV20-1 and TRBJ2-7; a possible D gene is TRBD1 (6 bases). Germline V lookup: CDR1 DFQATT, CDR2 SNEGSKA (reference sequence). The CDR3 extends over 15 amino acids. The V end lost 5 bases, the J end lost 1 base, and 18 bases lay between the germline ends. CDR3 region: CSAEVGSTGSYEQYF. CDR3 nucleotide sequence: TGCAGTGCTGAGGTGGGGAGTACAGGGTCCTACGAGCAGTACTTC.

V usage is TRBV2 and J usage is TRBJ2-2, with TRBD1 identical over 8 bases. The CDR3 extends over 15 amino acids. The trim removed 4 bases at V and 4 bases at J, leaving 5 bases unmatched. Germline lookup yields CDR1 SNHLY and CDR2 FYNNEI. The CDR3 nucleotides are TGTGCCAGCAGTGTGACAGGGGCGTTCACCGGGGAGCTGTTTTTT. Protein sequence: CASSVTGAFTGELFF. Variable domain in full (rest from reference TRBV2 and TRBJ2-2): EPEVTQTPSHQVTQMGQEVILRCVPISNHLYFYWYRQILGQKVEFLVSFYNNEISEKSEIFDDQFSVERPDGSNFTLKIRSTKLEDSAMYFCASSVTGAFTGELFFGEGSRLTVL.

This clonotype was found many times. This chain links TRBV4-2 with TRBJ1-4; D uncertain. With 8 bases removed from V and 5 bases from J, the gap between germline ends came to 21 bases. Germline loops: CDR1 LGHNA, CDR2 YNFKEQ. CDR3 length: 16 residues. CDR3 sequence reads: CASSEGSLGANEKLFF. The CDR3 region has the DNA TGTGCCAGCTCTGAGGGCAGTCTAGGCGCAAATGAAAAACTGTTTTTT.

The chain couples TRBV5-1 to TRBJ2-2, with 7 positions matching TRBD2. J lost 8 bases, V lost 5 bases, and 9 bases had no gene match. Germline V CDR1 and CDR2: SGHRS, YFSETQ. The CDR3 consists of 14 residues. The CDR3 nucleotides read TGCGCCAGCAGTTCTGGACTAGTAGGAGGGGAGCTGTTTTTT. It specifies CASSSGLVGGELFF.

The chain uses TRBV5-1 and TRBJ2-1; 8 nucleotides align to TRBD2. The CDR3 is 16 residues long. J gave up 8 bases and V 4 bases, and 14 bases lay outside the gene matches. CDR1 SGHRS and CDR2 YFSETQ come from the germline V gene. The CDR3 here is CASSRLSSGIIDEQFF. DNA of the CDR3: TGCGCCAGCAGCCGACTAAGTAGCGGGATAATCGATGAGCAGTTCTTC. The whole variable domain, filled in from reference TRBV5-1 and TRBJ2-1, reads KAGVTQTPRYLIKTRGQQVTLSCSPISGHRSVSWYQQTPGQGLQFLFEYFSETQRNKGNFPGRFSGRQFSNSRSEMNVSTLELGDSALYLCASSRLSSGIIDEQFFGPGTRLTVL.

A note on this clonotype: This may arise from a read error, as a much more abundant clone is one base away. The chain is built from TRBV6-2 or TRBV6-3 and TRBJ2-7, with 10 bases matching TRBD2. The CDR3 has 14 amino acids. The junction had 9 bases not matched to a gene; V was cut back by 8 bases and J by 5 bases. Germline V gives CDR1 MNHEY, CDR2 SVGEGT. CDR3 amino acids: CASSRSGRADEQYF. The CDR3 DNA sequence: TGTGCCAGCTCAAGGAGCGGGAGGGCCGACGAGCAGTACTTC.

The DNA of the CDR3 is TGCAGTGCTAGTTTGGGGGGTGGGGATCAGCCCCAGCATTTT. As protein: CSASLGGGDQPQHF. V gene TRBV20-1 combines with J gene TRBJ1-5, with D possibly being TRBD1 (5 bases). The CDR3 is 14 residues long. Germline V gene lookup returns CDR1 DFQATT and CDR2 SNEGSKA (reference sequence). V was clipped by 3 bases and J by 5 bases, with 14 bases between them.

This sequence joins TRBV4-3 and TRBJ2-7; the D is unclear. V was clipped by 1 base and J by 0 bases, with 7 bases between them. The CDR3 loop spans 14 amino acids. Germline V gives CDR1 LGHNA, CDR2 YSLEER. The DNA of the CDR3 is TGCGCCAGCAGCCAAGTAGGGCGCTCCTACGAGCAGTACTTC. Its translation is CASSQVGRSYEQYF.

This clonotype has just a few counts. The gene calls are TRBV2 and TRBJ1-4; 8 positions match TRBD1. The CDR3 is 14 residues long. V lost 1 base and J lost 6; bases outside the gene matches: 1. Germline values: CDR1 SNHLY, CDR2 FYNNEI. The CDR3 DNA reads as TGTGCCAGCAGTGAAGAACAGGGGGATGAAAAACTGTTTTTT. Amino acid sequence: CASSEEQGDEKLFF.

The rearrangement joins TRBV6-5 to TRBJ1-5, with a tentative D call TRBD1 (5 bases). V shed 0 bases and J shed 3 bases, with 15 bases lying between them. The germline V gene has CDR1 MNHEY and CDR2 SVGAGI. This CDR3 is 17 amino acids long. CDR3 residues: CASSYSIDRASNQPQHF. CDR3 nucleotide sequence: TGTGCCAGCAGTTACTCGATCGACAGAGCCTCCAATCAGCCCCAGCATTTT.

This clonotype was seen only once. V gene TRBV24-1 combines with J gene TRBJ2-7; perhaps TRBD2 as D (5 bases). Germline V gene sequence: CDR1 KGHDR, CDR2 SFDVKD. CDR3 length: 15 amino acids. Deletions cut 4 bases from V and 2 bases from J, with 14 bases between. The CDR3 loop is CATSDPGLKPYEQYF. The CDR3 DNA reads TGTGCCACCAGTGACCCCGGACTGAAGCCCTACGAGCAGTACTTC.